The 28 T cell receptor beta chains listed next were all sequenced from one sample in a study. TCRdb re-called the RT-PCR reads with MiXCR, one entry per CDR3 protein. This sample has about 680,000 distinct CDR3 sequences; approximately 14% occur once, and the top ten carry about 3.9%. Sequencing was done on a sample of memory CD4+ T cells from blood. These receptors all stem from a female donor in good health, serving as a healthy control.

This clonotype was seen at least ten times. The CDR3 loop is CASSSGVGNQPQHF. CDR3 coding DNA: TGTGCCAGCAGCTCGGGGGTTGGCAATCAGCCCCAGCATTTT. The V call is TRBV5-5, the J call TRBJ1-5; maybe TRBD1 (5 bases). V shed 3 bases and J shed 2 bases, with 9 bases lying between them. Per the germline V gene, CDR1 is SGHKS and CDR2 is YYEKEE (reference sequence). The CDR3 length is 14 residues.

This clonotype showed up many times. The CDR3 loop reads CASTQTSGGSYEQYF. For the CDR3, the DNA is TGTGCCAGCACCCAGACTAGCGGGGGCTCCTACGAGCAGTACTTC. The chain combines TRBV7-2 with TRBJ2-7; 12 nucleotides match TRBD2. The V and J ends lost 7 bases and 0 bases, in that order; junction bases with no gene match: 4. In germline, CDR1 is SGHTA, CDR2 FQGNSA. The CDR3 spans 15 residues.

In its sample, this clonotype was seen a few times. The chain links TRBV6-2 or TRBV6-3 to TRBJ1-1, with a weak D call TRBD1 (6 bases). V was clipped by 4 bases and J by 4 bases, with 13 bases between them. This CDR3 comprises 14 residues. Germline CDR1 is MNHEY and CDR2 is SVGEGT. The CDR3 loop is CASSSERQATEAFF. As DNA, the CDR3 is TGTGCCAGCAGTTCAGAGCGACAGGCCACTGAAGCTTTCTTT.

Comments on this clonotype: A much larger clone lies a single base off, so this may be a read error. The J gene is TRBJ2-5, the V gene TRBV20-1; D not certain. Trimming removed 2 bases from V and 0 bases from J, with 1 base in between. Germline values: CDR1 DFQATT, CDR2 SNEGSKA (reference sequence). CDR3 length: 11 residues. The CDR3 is CSARHQETQYF. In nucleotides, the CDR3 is TGCAGTGCTAGACACCAAGAGACCCAGTACTTC.

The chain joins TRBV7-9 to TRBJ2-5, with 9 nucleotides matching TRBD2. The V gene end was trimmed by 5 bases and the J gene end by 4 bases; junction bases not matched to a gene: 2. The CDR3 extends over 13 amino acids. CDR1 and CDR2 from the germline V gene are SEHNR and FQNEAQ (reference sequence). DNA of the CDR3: TGTGCCAGCAGCCAGACTAGCGGAGAGACCCAGTACTTC. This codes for CASSQTSGETQYF.

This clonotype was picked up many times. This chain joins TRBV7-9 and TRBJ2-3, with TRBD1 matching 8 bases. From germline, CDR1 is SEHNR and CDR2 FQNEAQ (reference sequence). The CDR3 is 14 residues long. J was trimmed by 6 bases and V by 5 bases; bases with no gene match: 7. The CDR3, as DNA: TGTGCCAGCAGCGTATACCCAGGGGGCGATACGCAGTATTTT. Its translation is CASSVYPGGDTQYF.

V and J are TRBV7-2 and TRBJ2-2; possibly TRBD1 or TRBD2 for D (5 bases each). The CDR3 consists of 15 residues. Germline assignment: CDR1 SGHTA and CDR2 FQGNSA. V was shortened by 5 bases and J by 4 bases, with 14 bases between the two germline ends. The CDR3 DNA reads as TGTGCCAGCAGCAGGGACCCTACAACCACCGGGGAGCTGTTTTTT. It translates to CASSRDPTTTGELFF. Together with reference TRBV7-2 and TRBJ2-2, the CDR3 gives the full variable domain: GAGVSQSPSNKVTEKGKDVELRCDPISGHTALYWYRQSLGQGLEFLIYFQGNSAPDKSGLPSDRFSAERTGGSVSTLTIQRTQQEDSAVYLCASSRDPTTTGELFFGEGSRLTVL.

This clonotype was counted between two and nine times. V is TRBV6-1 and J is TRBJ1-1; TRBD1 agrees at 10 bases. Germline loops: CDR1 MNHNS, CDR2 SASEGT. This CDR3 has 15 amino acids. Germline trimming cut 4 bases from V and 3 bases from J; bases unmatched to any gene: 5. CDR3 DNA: TGTGCCAGCAGTGGCCCGACAGGGGGCTACACTGAAGCTTTCTTT. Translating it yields CASSGPTGGYTEAFF.

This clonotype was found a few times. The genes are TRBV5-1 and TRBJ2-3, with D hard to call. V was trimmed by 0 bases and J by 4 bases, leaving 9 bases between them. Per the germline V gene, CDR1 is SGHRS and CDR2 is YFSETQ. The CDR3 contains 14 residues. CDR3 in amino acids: CASSLAGRPDTQYF. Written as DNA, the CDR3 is TGCGCCAGCAGCTTGGCCGGCAGGCCAGATACGCAGTATTTT.

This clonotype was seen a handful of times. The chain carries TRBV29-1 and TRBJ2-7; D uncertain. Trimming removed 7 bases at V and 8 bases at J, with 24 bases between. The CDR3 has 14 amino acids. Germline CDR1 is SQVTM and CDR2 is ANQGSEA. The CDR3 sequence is CSATLPELFMKQYF. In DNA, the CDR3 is TGCAGCGCCACCCTACCGGAGCTGTTTATGAAGCAGTACTTC.

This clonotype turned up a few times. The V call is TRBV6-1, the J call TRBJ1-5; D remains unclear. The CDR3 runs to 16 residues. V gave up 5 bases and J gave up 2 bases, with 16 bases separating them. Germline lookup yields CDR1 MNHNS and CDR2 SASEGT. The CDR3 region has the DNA TGTGCCAGCAGTATTGACTGGGGTCATGGCAATCAGCCCCAGCATTTT. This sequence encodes CASSIDWGHGNQPQHF.

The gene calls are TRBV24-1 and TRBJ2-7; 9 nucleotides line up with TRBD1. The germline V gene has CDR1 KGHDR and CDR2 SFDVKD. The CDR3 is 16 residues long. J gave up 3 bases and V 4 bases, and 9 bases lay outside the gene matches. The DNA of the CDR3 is TGTGCCACCAGTGAGTCCGGAACAGGGGGCCTCTACGAGCAGTACTTC. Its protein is CATSESGTGGLYEQYF.

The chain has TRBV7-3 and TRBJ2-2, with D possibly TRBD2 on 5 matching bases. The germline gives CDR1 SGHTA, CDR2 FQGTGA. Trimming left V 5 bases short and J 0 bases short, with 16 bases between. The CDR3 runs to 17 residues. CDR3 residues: CASSAPHSAPNTGELFF. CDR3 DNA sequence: TGTGCCAGCAGCGCCCCCCATAGCGCCCCGAACACCGGGGAGCTGTTTTTT.

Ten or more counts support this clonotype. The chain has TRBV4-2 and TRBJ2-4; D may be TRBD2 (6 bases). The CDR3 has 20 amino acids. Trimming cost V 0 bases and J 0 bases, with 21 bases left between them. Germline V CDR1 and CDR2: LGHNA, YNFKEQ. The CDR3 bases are TGTGCCAGCAGCCAAGAAAGGCGGTTAACGGGAGATGGAGCCAAAAACATTCAGTACTTC. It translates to CASSQERRLTGDGAKNIQYF.

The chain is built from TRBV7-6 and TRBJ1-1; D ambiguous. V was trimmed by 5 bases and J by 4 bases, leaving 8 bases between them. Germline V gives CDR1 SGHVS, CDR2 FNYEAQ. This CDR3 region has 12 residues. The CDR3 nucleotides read TGTGCCAGCAGCCCGGCGAGCACTGAAGCTTTCTTT. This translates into CASSPASTEAFF.

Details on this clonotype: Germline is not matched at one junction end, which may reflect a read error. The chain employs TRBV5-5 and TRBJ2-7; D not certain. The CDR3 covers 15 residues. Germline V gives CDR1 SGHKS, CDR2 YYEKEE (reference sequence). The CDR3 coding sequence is TGTGCCAGCAGCCGGAATGCGGCGGCTTCCTACGAGCATTACTTC. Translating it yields CASSRNAAASYEHYF.

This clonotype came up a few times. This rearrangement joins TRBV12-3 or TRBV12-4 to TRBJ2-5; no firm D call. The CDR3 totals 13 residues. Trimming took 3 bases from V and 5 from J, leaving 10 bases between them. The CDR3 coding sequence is TGTGCCAGCAGTTTTAAGGCTGACGAGACCCAGTACTTC. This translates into CASSFKADETQYF.

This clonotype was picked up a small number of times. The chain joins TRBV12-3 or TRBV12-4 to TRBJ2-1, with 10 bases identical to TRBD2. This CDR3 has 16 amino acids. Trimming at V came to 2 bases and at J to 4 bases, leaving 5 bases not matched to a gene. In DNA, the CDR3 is TGTGCCAGCAGTTTACTAGCGGGAGTTTTATACAATGAGCAGTTCTTC. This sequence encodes CASSLLAGVLYNEQFF.

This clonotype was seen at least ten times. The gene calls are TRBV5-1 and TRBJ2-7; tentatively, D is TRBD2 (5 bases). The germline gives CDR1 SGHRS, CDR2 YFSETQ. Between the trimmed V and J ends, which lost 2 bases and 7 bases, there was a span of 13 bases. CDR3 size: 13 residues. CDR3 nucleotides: TGCGCCAGCAGCTTAATTGCCTCGGGGGAGCAGTACTTC. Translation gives CASSLIASGEQYF. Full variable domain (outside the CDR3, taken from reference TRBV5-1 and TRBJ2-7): KAGVTQTPRYLIKTRGQQVTLSCSPISGHRSVSWYQQTPGQGLQFLFEYFSETQRNKGNFPGRFSGRQFSNSRSEMNVSTLELGDSALYLCASSLIASGEQYFGPGTRLTVT.

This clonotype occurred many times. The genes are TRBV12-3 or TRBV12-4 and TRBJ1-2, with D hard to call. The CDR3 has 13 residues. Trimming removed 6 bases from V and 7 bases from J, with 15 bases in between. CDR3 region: CASSLHMGSGYTF. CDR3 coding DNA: TGTGCCAGCAGCCTCCACATGGGGAGTGGCTACACCTTC.

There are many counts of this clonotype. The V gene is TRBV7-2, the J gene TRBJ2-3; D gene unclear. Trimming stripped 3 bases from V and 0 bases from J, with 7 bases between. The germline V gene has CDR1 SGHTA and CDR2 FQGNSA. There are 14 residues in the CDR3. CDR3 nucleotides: TGTGCCAGCAGCTTGATCCAGAGCACAGATACGCAGTATTTT. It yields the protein CASSLIQSTDTQYF.

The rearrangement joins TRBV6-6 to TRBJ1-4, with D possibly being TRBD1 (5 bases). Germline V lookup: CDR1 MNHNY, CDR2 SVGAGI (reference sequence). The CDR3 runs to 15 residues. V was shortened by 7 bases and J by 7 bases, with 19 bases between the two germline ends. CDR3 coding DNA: TGTGCCAGCAAGACCCCCCAGGGCGGAGGTGAAAAACTGTTTTTT. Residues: CASKTPQGGGEKLFF.

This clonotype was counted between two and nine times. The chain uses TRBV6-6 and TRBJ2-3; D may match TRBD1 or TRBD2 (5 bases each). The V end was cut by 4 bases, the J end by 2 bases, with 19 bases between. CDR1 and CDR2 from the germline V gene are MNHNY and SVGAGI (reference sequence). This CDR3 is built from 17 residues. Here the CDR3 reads CASSSNRGRAPTDTQYF. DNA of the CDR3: TGTGCCAGCAGTTCAAATCGGGGCAGGGCTCCCACAGATACGCAGTATTTT.

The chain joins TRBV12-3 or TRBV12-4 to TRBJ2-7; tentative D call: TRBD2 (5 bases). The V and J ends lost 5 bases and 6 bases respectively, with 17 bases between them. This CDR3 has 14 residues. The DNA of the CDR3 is TGTGCCAGCAGTCCCCGGACTGCTTTGGGCGAGCAGTACTTC. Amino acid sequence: CASSPRTALGEQYF.

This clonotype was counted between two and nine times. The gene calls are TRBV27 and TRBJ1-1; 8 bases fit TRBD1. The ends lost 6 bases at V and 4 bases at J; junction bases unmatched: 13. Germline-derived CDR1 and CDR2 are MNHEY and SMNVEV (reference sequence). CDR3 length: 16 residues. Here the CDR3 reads CASRSRAGGRFTEAFF. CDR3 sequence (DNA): TGTGCCAGCAGATCCCGGGCAGGGGGCCGTTTCACTGAAGCTTTCTTT.

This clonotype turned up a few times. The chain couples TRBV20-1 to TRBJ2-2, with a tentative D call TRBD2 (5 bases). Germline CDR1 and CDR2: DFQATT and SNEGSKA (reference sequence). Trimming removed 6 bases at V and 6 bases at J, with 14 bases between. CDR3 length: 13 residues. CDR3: CSANPRVSGELFF. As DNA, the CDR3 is TGCAGTGCCAACCCGAGGGTTTCCGGGGAGCTGTTTTTT.

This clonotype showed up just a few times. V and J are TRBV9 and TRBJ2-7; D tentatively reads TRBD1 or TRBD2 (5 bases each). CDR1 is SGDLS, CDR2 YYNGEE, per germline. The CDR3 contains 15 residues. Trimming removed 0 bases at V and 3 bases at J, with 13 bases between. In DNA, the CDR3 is TGTGCCAGCAGCGTAGAAGGGGTGGCGGGCTACGAGCAGTACTTC. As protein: CASSVEGVAGYEQYF.

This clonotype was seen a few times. The CDR3 region has the DNA TGTGCCAGCAGCTCCTACGACAGGGAAGAGACCCAGTACTTC. Residues: CASSSYDREETQYF. The chain uses TRBV7-2 and TRBJ2-5, with 7 bases matching TRBD1. The germline CDR1 and CDR2 sequences are SGHTA and FQGNSA. CDR3 length: 14 amino acids. With 4 bases clipped from V and 3 bases from J, the junction kept 5 bases outside the gene matches.